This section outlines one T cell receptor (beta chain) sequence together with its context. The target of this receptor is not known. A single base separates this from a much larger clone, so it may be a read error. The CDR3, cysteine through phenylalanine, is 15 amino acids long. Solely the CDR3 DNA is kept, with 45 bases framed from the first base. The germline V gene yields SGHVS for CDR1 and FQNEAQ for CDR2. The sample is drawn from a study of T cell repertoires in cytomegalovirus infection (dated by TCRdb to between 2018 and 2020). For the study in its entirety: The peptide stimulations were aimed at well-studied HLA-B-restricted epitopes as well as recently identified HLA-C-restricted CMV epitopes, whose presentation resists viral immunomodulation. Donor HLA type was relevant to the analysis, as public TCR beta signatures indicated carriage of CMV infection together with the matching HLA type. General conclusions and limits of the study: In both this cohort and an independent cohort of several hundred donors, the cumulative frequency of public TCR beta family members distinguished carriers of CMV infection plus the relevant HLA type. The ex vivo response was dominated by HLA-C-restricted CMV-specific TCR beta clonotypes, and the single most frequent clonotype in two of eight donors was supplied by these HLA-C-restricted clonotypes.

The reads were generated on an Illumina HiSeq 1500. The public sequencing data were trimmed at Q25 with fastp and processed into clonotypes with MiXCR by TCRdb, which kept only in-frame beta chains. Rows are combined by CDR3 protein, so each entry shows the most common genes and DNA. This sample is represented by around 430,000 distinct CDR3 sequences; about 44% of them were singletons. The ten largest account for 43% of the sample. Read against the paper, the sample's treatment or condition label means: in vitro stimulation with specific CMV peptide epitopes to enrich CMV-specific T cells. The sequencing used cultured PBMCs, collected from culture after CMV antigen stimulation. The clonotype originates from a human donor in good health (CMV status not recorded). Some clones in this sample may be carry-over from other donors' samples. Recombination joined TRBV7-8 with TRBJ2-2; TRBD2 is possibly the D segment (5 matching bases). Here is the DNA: TGTGCCAGCAGCTTAGTATCTGGGAACACCGGGGAGCTGTTGTTT. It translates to CASSLVSGNTGELLF.